One and the same sample provided the 4 T cell receptor beta chains below, sequenced in a study of blood T cell repertoires in COVID-19. Clones were sequenced by immunoSEQ multiplex PCR, and TCRdb holds only the in-frame ones, with some missing. The table shows 150,000 or so clones, with approximately 92% occurring only once. The sample was peripheral blood. The receptors derive from a young man with COVID-19, enrolled during active disease.

The rearrangement uses TRBV12-5 and TRBJ2-7; 10 bases line up with TRBD2. Trimming cost V 7 bases and J 0 bases; bases outside gene matches: 15. CDR1 is LGHNT, CDR2 FRNRAP, per germline. The CDR3 loop spans 18 amino acids. CDR3 in DNA: TGTGCTAGTGCCCCCGGAAATAGCGGGGGGCCTAACTCCTACGAGCAGTACTTC. This gives the protein CASAPGNSGGPNSYEQYF.

J is TRBJ2-5 and V is TRBV6-5; D is possibly TRBD1 (6 bases). Germline V gene lookup returns CDR1 MNHEY and CDR2 SVGAGI. V was cut by 6 bases and J by 4 bases, with 15 bases left in between. CDR3 length equals 14 residues. CDR3 coding DNA: TGTGCCAGCAGATCCCCCAACAGGGTAGAGACCCAGTACTTC. The encoded protein is CASRSPNRVETQYF.

The chain carries TRBV27 and TRBJ1-6; D is uncertain. This CDR3 has 13 residues. Trimming pared 5 bases from V and 7 bases from J, leaving 9 bases between. From germline, CDR1 is MNHEY and CDR2 SMNVEV (reference sequence). For the CDR3, the DNA is TGTGCCAGCAGTCCCGCGGGAAATTCACCCCTCCACTTT. Amino acid sequence: CASSPAGNSPLHF.

The V and J genes are TRBV19 and TRBJ2-1; 16 positions match TRBD2. Trimming at V came to 1 base and at J to 8 bases, leaving 8 bases not matched to a gene. The CDR3 totals 18 residues. Germline values: CDR1 LNHDA, CDR2 SQIVND (reference sequence). Here the CDR3 DNA reads TGTGCCAGTAGTATAGTTTTAACCGGGACTAGCGGGAGGGATGAGCAGTTCTTC. It specifies CASSIVLTGTSGRDEQFF.